The clone carrying this T cell receptor (beta chain) appeared many times. The antigen is not known. The source of the sample is a study of T cells in Graves' hyperthyroidism and ophthalmopathy. General study results and limits: Blood also showed most of the thyroid clonotypes that were expanded above 0.001.

RNA transcripts gave rise to amplified TCR beta CDR3 regions. A set of HTBI primers served as the primers for a first-round RT-PCR of the TCR CDR3. TCRdb processed the multiplex PCR reads anew with MiXCR; each CDR3 protein has one entry. The sample has some 650,000 distinct CDR3 sequences; about 16% are singletons. This sequence was found in a woman aged 40-49 years with Graves' ophthalmopathy. Specimen: blood.

In DNA, the CDR3 is TGTGCCAGCAGTCCGACAGTCGAAGAGACCCAGTACTTC. It codes for CASSPTVEETQYF. The gene calls are TRBV12-3 or TRBV12-4 and TRBJ2-5; possibly TRBD1 for D (5 bases). Trimming took 5 bases from V and 3 from J, leaving 10 bases between them. CDR3 length: 13 residues.